Below, 17 T cell receptor beta chains from the same sample are listed, as sequenced in a study of OX40 agonist ivuxolimab in advanced cancers. The repertoire was sequenced with immunoSEQ multiplex PCR; TCRdb's copy has only in-frame clones and lacks some. There are nearly 70,000 clones in the sample; roughly 90% occur only once, and around 8.2% lies in the top ten. The material was CD4+ or CD8+ T cells sorted from blood, obtained in a trial of the OX40 agonist ivuxolimab. The receptor source for this set is an adult with an advanced solid tumor such as melanoma, head and neck, liver or kidney cancer.

This clone has more than one count but fewer than ten. A read error may account for a junction end that differs from germline. The J gene is TRBJ2-1, the V gene TRBV4-1; D perhaps matches TRBD1 (8 bases). Germline V gene sequence: CDR1 MGHRA, CDR2 YSYEKL. The CDR3 has 12 residues. CDR3 protein: CASSRGEGQVIF. The CDR3 region has the DNA TGCGCCAGCAGCCGGGGGGAGGGACAGGTAATCTTC.

This chain joins TRBV19 and TRBJ2-4; D gene unclear. The CDR3 is 16 amino acids. Germline V gene data show CDR1 as LNHDA and CDR2 as SQIVND (reference sequence). Trimming shortened V by 1 base and J by 0 bases, and 10 bases separated the two germline ends. In DNA, the CDR3 is TGTGCCAGTAGTATAGGTCCTCCTCTAGCCAAAAACATTCAGTACTTC. It yields the protein CASSIGPPLAKNIQYF.

V is TRBV5-1 and J is TRBJ2-7; D is perhaps TRBD2 (7 bases). There are 17 residues in the CDR3. Germline CDR1 is SGHRS and CDR2 is YFSETQ. Trimming cost V 2 bases and J 0 bases, with 18 bases left between them. The CDR3 DNA follows: TGCGCCAGCAGCTTCAGGTCAAGGGGGACTAACTCCTACGAGCAGTACTTC. Encoded protein: CASSFRSRGTNSYEQYF.

V is TRBV19 and J is TRBJ1-2; TRBD1 might be the D (5 bases). CDR1 is LNHDA and CDR2 is SQIVND in the germline V gene (reference sequence). The length of the CDR3 is 13 residues. Trimming removed 6 bases at V and 4 bases at J, with 12 bases between. CDR3 in amino acids: CASSPTVPYGYTF. CDR3 coding DNA: TGTGCCAGTAGCCCGACAGTCCCCTATGGCTACACCTTC.

The rearrangement uses TRBV7-9 and TRBJ1-4; D remains ambiguous. This CDR3 contains 15 residues. CDR1 is SEHNR, CDR2 FQNEAQ, per germline (reference sequence). Trimming left V 2 bases short and J 7 bases short, with 14 bases between. The CDR3 protein is CASSLRPERGEKLFF. The CDR3 DNA reads TGTGCCAGCAGCTTACGTCCGGAACGGGGTGAAAAACTGTTTTTT.

This clone was detected only a few times. V gene TRBV5-1 combines with J gene TRBJ1-2, with D uncertain. CDR1 and CDR2 from the germline V gene are SGHRS and YFSETQ. Deletions cut 4 bases from V and 5 bases from J, with 18 bases between. The CDR3 spans 15 residues. CDR3 sequence reads: CASSPAGRFIYGYTF. DNA of the CDR3: TGCGCCAGCAGCCCCGCTGGAAGGTTCATTTATGGCTACACCTTC.

The chain carries TRBV5-1 and TRBJ2-1, with D uncertain. The CDR3 extends over 14 amino acids. Germline CDR1 SGHRS, CDR2 YFSETQ. V was shortened by 0 bases and J by 5 bases, with 9 bases between the two germline ends. In DNA form, the CDR3 reads TGCGCCAGCAGCTTGGGGCTGGGTGACAATGAGCAGTTCTTC. It specifies CASSLGLGDNEQFF.

About this clone itself: A read error may account for a junction end that differs from germline. V gene TRBV5-1 combines with J gene TRBJ1-1; 9 bases map to TRBD1. This CDR3 has 13 amino acids. The germline gives CDR1 SGHRS, CDR2 YFSETQ. The CDR3 DNA reads TGCGCCACCTCTCCCGGTTCCGGGACAGGGTCGGTCTTT. This codes for CATSPGSGTGSVF.

The V and J genes are TRBV7-7 and TRBJ2-1, with 11 bases aligning to TRBD2. The CDR3 extends over 14 amino acids. CDR1 and CDR2 (germline): SSHAT, FNYEAQ (reference sequence). Trimming removed 4 bases from V and 7 bases from J; junction bases left unmatched: 3. The CDR3 DNA reads TGTGCCAGCAGCTCCACTAGCGGGGGTAATGAGCAGTTCTTC. Protein sequence: CASSSTSGGNEQFF. The full variable domain, with the rest looked up from reference TRBV7-7 and TRBJ2-1, is GAGVSQSPRYKVTKRGQDVTLRCDPISSHATLYWYQQALGQGPEFLTYFNYEAQPDKSGLPSDRFSAERPEGSISTLTIQRTEQRDSAMYRCASSSTSGGNEQFFGPGTRLTVL.

This clone was seen a few times. The V and J genes are TRBV30 and TRBJ2-1; 9 bases agree with TRBD1. The CDR3 consists of 14 residues. After removal of 3 bases from V and 10 bases from J, the junction contained 10 bases not matched to a gene. The germline V gene encodes CDR1 GTSNPN and CDR2 SVGIG (reference sequence). The CDR3 protein is CAWSPGQGGLEQFF. CDR3 DNA sequence: TGTGCCTGGAGCCCGGGACAGGGAGGACTAGAGCAGTTCTTC.

The gene calls are TRBV6-5 and TRBJ2-5; 8 positions match TRBD2. This CDR3 is built from 15 residues. Germline CDR1 is MNHEY and CDR2 is SVGAGI. The J segment lost 5 bases and the V segment lost 6 bases, leaving 11 bases of the junction unmatched. The CDR3 reads CASSRGGGGTETQYF. DNA of the CDR3: TGTGCCAGCAGCCGTGGGGGCGGGGGGACGGAGACCCAGTACTTC.

The CDR3 bases are TGTGCCAGCGCCGGGACAGTCCCCTACGAGCAGTACTTC. Its protein product is CASAGTVPYEQYF. V is TRBV2 and J is TRBJ2-7, with 7 bases that match TRBD1. This CDR3 spans 13 amino acids. The V gene's germline CDR1 is SNHLY and CDR2 FYNNEI. The J segment lost 2 bases and the V segment lost 8 bases, leaving 6 bases of the junction unmatched.

The chain carries TRBV10-3 and TRBJ1-2; 8 positions match TRBD1. Trimming cost V 4 bases and J 5 bases; bases outside gene matches: 6. The germline CDR1 and CDR2 sequences are ENHRY and SYGVKD. The CDR3 totals 14 residues. CDR3 in amino acids: CAISVDRDEYGYTF. The CDR3 DNA reads as TGTGCCATCAGTGTGGACAGGGACGAGTATGGCTACACCTTC.

The rearrangement links TRBV7-2 to TRBJ2-7; D call uncertain. Trimming cost V 3 bases and J 4 bases, with 22 bases left between them. Germline lookup yields CDR1 SGHTA and CDR2 FQGNSA. The CDR3 is 17 amino acids. In DNA, the CDR3 is TGTGCCAGCAGCTTCAAAGCGTTGGGCAGAGAAGTATACGAGCAGTACTTC. Its protein is CASSFKALGREVYEQYF. Full variable domain (missing parts from reference TRBV7-2 and TRBJ2-7): GAGVSQSPSNKVTEKGKDVELRCDPISGHTALYWYRQSLGQGLEFLIYFQGNSAPDKSGLPSDRFSAERTGGSVSTLTIQRTQQEDSAVYLCASSFKALGREVYEQYFGPGTRLTVT.

The chain employs TRBV6-5 and TRBJ2-2; 7 bases map to TRBD2. Germline values: CDR1 MNHEY, CDR2 SVGAGI. J lost 6 bases, V lost 0 bases, and 4 bases had no gene match. The CDR3 runs 15 residues. The CDR3 bases are TGTGCCAGCAGTTACTCTAGCGGGCGGCCCGGGGAGCTGTTTTTT. The encoded protein is CASSYSSGRPGELFF.

J is TRBJ2-2 and V is TRBV29-1; 10 bases fit TRBD1. Trimming took 6 bases from V and 2 from J; bases not matched to a gene: 3. Germline loops: CDR1 SQVTM, CDR2 ANQGSEA. This CDR3 comprises 14 residues. The CDR3: CSVGDRGNTGELFF. DNA of the CDR3: TGCAGCGTGGGGGACAGGGGAAACACCGGGGAGCTGTTTTTT.

This clone has a single count. This chain uses TRBV5-5 with TRBJ1-5; 7 bases agree with TRBD1. This CDR3 has 14 amino acids. The V segment lost 5 bases and the J segment 7 bases; nucleotides outside the gene matches: 9. Germline lookup yields CDR1 SGHKS and CDR2 YYEKEE (reference sequence). The CDR3 nucleotides read TGTGCCAGCAGACTAGGGGGCGCGGGGCAGCCCCAGCATTTT. This codes for CASRLGGAGQPQHF.